This passage covers 4 T cell receptor beta chains from one sample sequenced in a study of T cell repertoires in cytomegalovirus infection. TCRdb ran MiXCR on the reads and lists one entry per CDR3 protein. Of approximately 170,000 distinct CDR3 sequences in the sample, around an eighth were seen once. The sample comprised PBMCs. These receptors were obtained from a human donor in good health (CMV status not recorded). Some clones in this sample may be carry-over from other donors' samples.

Comments on this clonotype: A read error may explain this, as a much larger clone is one base away. This chain uses TRBV7-9 with TRBJ1-5; TRBD1 matches 11 bases. The CDR3 length is 15 residues. Germline V lookup: CDR1 SEHNR, CDR2 FQNEAQ (reference sequence). In nucleotides, the CDR3 is TGTGCCAGCAGCTCTGGACAGGGGGCTTATCAGCCCCAGCCTTTT. As protein: CASSSGQGAYQPQPF.

This clonotype ranks as medium-sized. This chain links TRBV7-9 with TRBJ2-7; 7 nucleotides agree with TRBD2. Unmatched junction bases numbered 11, after V lost 1 base and J lost 5 bases. The length of the CDR3 is 16 residues. Germline V gives CDR1 SEHNR, CDR2 FQNEAQ (reference sequence). In DNA form, the CDR3 reads TGTGCCAGCAGCTTAGTTGGGGAGGGTCGATCGGACGAGCAGTACTTC. This codes for CASSLVGEGRSDEQYF.

This clonotype has a count of ten or more. This chain connects TRBV10-3 to TRBJ2-1, with 7 bases aligning to TRBD1. The CDR3 has 16 amino acids. The germline V gene encodes CDR1 ENHRY and CDR2 SYGVKD. V lost 3 bases to trimming and J lost 4 bases; unmatched junction nucleotides: 9. CDR3 sequence: CAISDTGAPRYNEQFF. The CDR3 nucleotides read TGTGCCATCAGTGATACAGGGGCCCCGCGGTACAATGAGCAGTTCTTC.

In this sample, this clonotype turned up many times. One end of the junction does not line up with germline, which may come from a read error. This chain links TRBV7-7 with TRBJ1-2; the D is unclear. From germline, CDR1 is SSHAT and CDR2 FNYEAQ (reference sequence). The CDR3 totals 13 residues. The CDR3 spells CASSLPHVNRCTF. The CDR3 DNA reads as TGTGCTAGCAGCTTACCTCATGTAAATCGTTGCACCTTC.